This T cell receptor (beta chain) was identified in a study of T cell repertoires in cytomegalovirus infection. As for the study in general: Evidence of both CMV infection and a matching HLA type came from public TCR beta signatures.

TCRdb itself ran the reads through MiXCR, one entry per CDR3 protein. The sample lists around 740,000 distinct CDR3 sequences, 35% to 45% occurring once. V lost 0 bases and J lost 7, with 12 bases in between. This CDR3 has 15 amino acids. Germline V CDR1 and CDR2: MNHEY, SMNVEV (reference sequence). Comments on this clonotype: The antigen is undetermined.

Study-wide results and limits: CMV carriers having the relevant HLA were flagged by cumulative public TCR beta family frequency. There were HLA-C-restricted CMV-specific TCR beta clonotypes dominating the ex vivo response.

This TCR derives from a human donor in good health (CMV status not recorded). Some clones in this sample may be carry-over from other donors' samples. Source material: PBMCs. The chain joins TRBV27 to TRBJ1-4, with D perhaps matching TRBD1 (5 bases). CDR3: CASSLSGQGGEKLFF. CDR3 DNA: TGTGCCAGCAGTTTATCGGGGCAGGGAGGTGAAAAACTGTTTTTT.